The rows below give T cell receptor beta chains drawn from one sample of a study of blood T cell repertoires in COVID-19. Produced via immunoSEQ multiplex PCR; TCRdb's table is partial and in-frame only. This table has roughly 14,000 clones, 83% appearing once. Sequencing input: peripheral blood. The receptors originated from an older woman with acute or convalescent COVID-19. Both conserved end residues are part of each CDR3. The D gene is left open where the match is weak. Clone size is shown for a subset of rows, as once, few, many or a class of expanded clone.

>TRBV5-1|-|-|TRBJ2-1
CASSFSDRLVNEQFF
TGCGCCAGCAGTTTTTCCGACAGGCTAGTCAATGAGCAGTTCTTC
>TRBV5-1|TRBD1|-|TRBJ1-1
CASSSGQGLLNTEAFF
TGCGCCAGCAGCTCCGGACAGGGCTTATTGAACACTGAAGCTTTCTTT
>TRBV6-5|-|-|TRBJ2-3
CASSLGTLSGTDTQYF
TGTGCCAGCAGTTTGGGGACACTCTCCGGGACAGATACGCAGTATTTT
>TRBV6-5|TRBD2|-|TRBJ2-5
CASSRLAGQETQYF
TGTGCCAGCAGCCGACTAGCGGGACAAGAGACCCAGTACTTC
>TRBV19|-|-|TRBJ1-4
CASSAGTGMTNEKLFF
TGTGCCAGTAGTGCCGGAACAGGGATGACTAATGAAAAACTGTTTTTT
>TRBV3-1/TRBV3-2|-|-|TRBJ1-1
CASSQEAGLKAFF
TGTGCCAGCAGCCAAGAGGCTGGGCTTAAAGCTTTCTTT
>TRBV2|TRBD1|-|TRBJ1-1
CASQWGAGTGAGLRTEAFF
TGTGCCAGTCAGTGGGGAGCCGGGACAGGGGCGGGTCTGCGCACTGAAGCTTTCTTT
>TRBV27|-|-|TRBJ2-7
CASSLWTDSYEQYF
TGTGCCAGCAGTTTGTGGACAGACTCCTACGAGCAGTACTTC
>TRBV27|-|-|TRBJ1-5
CASRGPLRDRHQPQHF
TGTGCCAGCAGAGGCCCCCTAAGAGACAGGCACCAGCCCCAGCATTTT
>TRBV28|-|-|TRBJ2-2
CASRGRGPGELFF
TGTGCCAGCAGGGGCAGGGGTCCCGGGGAGCTGTTTTTT
>TRBV10-3|-|-|TRBJ2-1
CAISESTTLTDEQFF
TGTGCCATCAGTGAGTCGACTACCCTCACGGATGAGCAGTTCTTC
>TRBV5-1|-|-|TRBJ1-2
CASSLAGGNYGYTF
TGCGCCAGCAGCTTGGCCGGGGGGAACTATGGCTACACCTTC
>TRBV2|-|-|TRBJ2-5
CASSPGRETQYF
TGTGCCAGCAGTCCAGGGCGGGAGACCCAGTACTTC
>TRBV4-1|-|-|TRBJ2-4
CASSSSEYVRSNIQYF
TGCGCCAGCAGCTCAAGTGAGTACGTTAGATCGAACATTCAGTACTTC
>TRBV6-5|TRBD2|once|TRBJ2-2
CASSYGESGRALFF
TGTGCCAGCAGTTACGGGGAAAGCGGGAGGGCGCTGTTTTTT
>TRBV28|TRBD1|-|TRBJ2-1
CASSTGGIFNEQFF
TGTGCCAGTTCTACAGGGGGCATCTTCAATGAGCAGTTCTTC
>TRBV7-9|TRBD1|few|TRBJ1-1
CASSLDRVWALNTEAFF
TGTGCCAGCAGCCTCGACAGGGTTTGGGCTCTGAACACTGAAGCTTTCTTT
>TRBV19|-|-|TRBJ1-5
CASKGAGNQPQHF
TGTGCCAGTAAAGGGGCTGGCAATCAGCCCCAGCATTTT
>TRBV2|TRBD2|few|TRBJ2-1
CASKGLAHNNEQFF
TGTGCCAGCAAGGGACTAGCGCACAACAATGAGCAGTTCTTC
>TRBV20-1|-|-|TRBJ1-2
CSARGAYGYTF
TGCAGTGCTCGGGGGGCCTATGGCTACACCTTC
>TRBV7-2|-|once|TRBJ1-6
CASSPRLLYNSPLHF
TGTGCCAGCAGCCCAAGACTGTTATATAATTCACCCCTCCACTTT
>TRBV24-1|TRBD1|-|TRBJ1-1
CATSDSLRGQAFF
TGTGCCACCAGTGATTCCCTCAGGGGGCAAGCTTTCTTT
>TRBV12-5|-|-|TRBJ1-2
CASGSEGGGYTF
TGTGCTAGTGGTTCCGAGGGTGGCGGCTACACCTTC
>TRBV9|TRBD2|-|TRBJ2-1
CASSVGLAGSNEQFF
TGTGCCAGCAGCGTGGGACTAGCGGGCTCCAATGAGCAGTTCTTC
>TRBV5-1|TRBD2|-|TRBJ2-1
CASSPLAAGGQYNEQFF
TGCGCCAGCAGCCCCCTCGCGGCGGGGGGGCAGTACAATGAGCAGTTCTTC
>TRBV5-6|-|-|TRBJ1-2
CASSRVDGPGDGYTF
TGTGCCAGCAGCAGGGTGGACGGGCCAGGGGATGGCTACACCTTC
>TRBV5-6|-|-|TRBJ1-1
CASSTGGTEAFF
TGTGCCAGCAGCACGGGGGGGACTGAAGCTTTCTTT
>TRBV6-5|TRBD2|-|TRBJ2-7
CASSYSTSAYEQYF
TGTGCCAGCAGTTACTCGACTAGCGCCTACGAGCAGTACTTC
>TRBV28|TRBD1|-|TRBJ1-5
CASSFQGVTSNQPQHF
TGTGCCAGCAGTTTTCAGGGGGTAACTAGCAATCAGCCCCAGCATTTT
>TRBV7-8|-|-|TRBJ1-1
CASSLDRNTEAFF
TGTGCCAGCAGCTTAGACAGGAACACTGAAGCTTTCTTT
>TRBV5-6|-|-|TRBJ2-4
CASSLDLGGLAKNIQYF
TGTGCCAGCAGCTTGGATCTAGGGGGTCTAGCCAAAAACATTCAGTACTTC
>TRBV5-1|TRBD2|-|TRBJ2-1
CASSLGSGSVSYNEQFF
TGCGCCAGCAGCTTGGGTAGCGGGAGTGTGTCCTACAATGAGCAGTTCTTC
>TRBV11-2|-|-|TRBJ1-4
CASSARRTDEKLFF
TGTGCCAGCAGCGCCCGAAGAACGGATGAAAAACTGTTTTTT
>TRBV23-1|TRBD1|once|TRBJ2-2
CASSPSRDRGKDTGELFF
TGCGCCAGCAGTCCGTCCCGGGACAGGGGCAAGGACACCGGGGAGCTGTTTTTT
>TRBV11-2|-|-|TRBJ1-2
CASSLDRWGYTF
TGTGCCAGCAGCTTAGACCGGTGGGGCTACACCTTC
>TRBV2|-|-|TRBJ2-1
CASSEQQGGNEQFF
TGTGCCAGCAGTGAGCAGCAAGGCGGCAATGAGCAGTTCTTC
>TRBV9|-|-|TRBJ2-3
CASSVGGRGTDTQYF
TGTGCCAGCAGCGTAGGGGGGCGCGGCACAGATACGCAGTATTTT